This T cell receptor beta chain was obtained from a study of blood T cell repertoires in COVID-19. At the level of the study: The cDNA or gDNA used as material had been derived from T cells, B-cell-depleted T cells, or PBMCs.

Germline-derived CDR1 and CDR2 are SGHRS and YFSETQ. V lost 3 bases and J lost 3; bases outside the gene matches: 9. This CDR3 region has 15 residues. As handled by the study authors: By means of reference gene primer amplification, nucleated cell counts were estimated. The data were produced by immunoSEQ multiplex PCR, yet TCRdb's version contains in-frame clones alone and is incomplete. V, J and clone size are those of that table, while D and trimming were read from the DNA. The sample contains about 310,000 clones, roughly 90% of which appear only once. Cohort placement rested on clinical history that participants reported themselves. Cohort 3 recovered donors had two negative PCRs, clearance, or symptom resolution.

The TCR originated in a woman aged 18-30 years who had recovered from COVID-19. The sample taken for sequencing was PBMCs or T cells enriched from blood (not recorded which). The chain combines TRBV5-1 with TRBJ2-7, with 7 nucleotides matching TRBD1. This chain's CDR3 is CASSWQTGFGYEQYF. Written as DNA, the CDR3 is TGCGCCAGCAGCTGGCAGACAGGGTTCGGCTACGAGCAGTACTTC. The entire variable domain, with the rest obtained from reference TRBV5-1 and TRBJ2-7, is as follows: KAGVTQTPRYLIKTRGQQVTLSCSPISGHRSVSWYQQTPGQGLQFLFEYFSETQRNKGNFPGRFSGRQFSNSRSEMNVSTLELGDSALYLCASSWQTGFGYEQYFGPGTRLTVT.